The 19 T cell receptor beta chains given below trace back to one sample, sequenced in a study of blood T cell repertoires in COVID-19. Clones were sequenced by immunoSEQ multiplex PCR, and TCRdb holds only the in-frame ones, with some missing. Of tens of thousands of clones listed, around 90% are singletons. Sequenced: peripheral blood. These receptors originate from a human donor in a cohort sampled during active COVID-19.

CDR3 amino acids: CASSLWAGGGAFF. The CDR3 DNA reads as TGTGCCAGCAGTTTATGGGCAGGGGGCGGCGCTTTCTTT. This chain links TRBV27 with TRBJ1-1; 8 bases match TRBD1. Unmatched junction bases numbered 6, after V lost 1 base and J lost 11 bases. Germline-derived CDR1 and CDR2 are MNHEY and SMNVEV (reference sequence). The CDR3 runs to 13 residues.

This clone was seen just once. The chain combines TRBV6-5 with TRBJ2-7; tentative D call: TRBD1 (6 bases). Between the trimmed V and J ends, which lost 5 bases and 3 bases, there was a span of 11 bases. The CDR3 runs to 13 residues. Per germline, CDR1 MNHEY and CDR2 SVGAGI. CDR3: CASSNREYYEQYF. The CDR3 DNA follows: TGTGCCAGCAGTAACAGGGAGTACTACGAGCAGTACTTC.

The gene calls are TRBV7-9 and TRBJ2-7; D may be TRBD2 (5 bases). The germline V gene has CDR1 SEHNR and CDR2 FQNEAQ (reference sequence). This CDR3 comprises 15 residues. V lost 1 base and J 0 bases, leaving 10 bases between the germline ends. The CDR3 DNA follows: TGTGCCAGCAGCTTAGGGTCGGGGAGCTCCTACGAGCAGTACTTC. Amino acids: CASSLGSGSSYEQYF.

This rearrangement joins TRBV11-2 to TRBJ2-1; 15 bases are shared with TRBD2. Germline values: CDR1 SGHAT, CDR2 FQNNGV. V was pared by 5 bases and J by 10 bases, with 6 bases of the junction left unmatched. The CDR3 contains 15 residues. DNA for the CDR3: TGTGCCAGCAGCCCGGGACTAGCGGGGGGTAAAGAGCAGTTCTTC. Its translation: CASSPGLAGGKEQFF.

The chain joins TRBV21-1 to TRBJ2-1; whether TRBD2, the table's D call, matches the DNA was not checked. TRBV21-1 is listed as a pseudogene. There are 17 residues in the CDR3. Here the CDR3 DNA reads TGTGCCAGCCAGGAGCGGGGGCCATTGAGCTCCTACAATGAGCAGTTCTTC. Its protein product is CASQERGPLSSYNEQFF.

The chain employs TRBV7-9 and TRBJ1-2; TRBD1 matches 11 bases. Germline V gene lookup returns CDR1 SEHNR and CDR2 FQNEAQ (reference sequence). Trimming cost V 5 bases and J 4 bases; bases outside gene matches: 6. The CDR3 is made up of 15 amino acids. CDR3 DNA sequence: TGTGCCAGCAGCCAGGGACAGGGGGACACCTATGGCTACACCTTC. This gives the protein CASSQGQGDTYGYTF.

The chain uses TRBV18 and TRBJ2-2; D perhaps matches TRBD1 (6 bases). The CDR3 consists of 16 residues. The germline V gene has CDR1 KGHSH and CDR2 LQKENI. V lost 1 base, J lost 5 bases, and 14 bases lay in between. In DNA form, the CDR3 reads TGTGCCAGCTCACCACAAAGGGAACAGGGTACCGGGGAGCTGTTTTTT. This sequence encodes CASSPQREQGTGELFF.

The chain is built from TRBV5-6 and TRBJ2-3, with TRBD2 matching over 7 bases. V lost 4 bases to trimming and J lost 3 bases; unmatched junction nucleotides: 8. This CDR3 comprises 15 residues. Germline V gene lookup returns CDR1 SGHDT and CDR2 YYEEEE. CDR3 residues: CASSRGRAFTDTQYF. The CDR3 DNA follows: TGTGCCAGCAGCCGAGGGAGGGCCTTTACAGATACGCAGTATTTT.

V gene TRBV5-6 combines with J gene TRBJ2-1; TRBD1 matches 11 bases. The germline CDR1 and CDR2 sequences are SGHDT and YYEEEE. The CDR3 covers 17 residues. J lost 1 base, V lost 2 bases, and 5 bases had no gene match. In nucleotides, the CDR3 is TGTGCCAGCAGCTTAACCGGGACAGGGGGGTCCTACAATGAGCAGTTCTTC. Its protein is CASSLTGTGGSYNEQFF.

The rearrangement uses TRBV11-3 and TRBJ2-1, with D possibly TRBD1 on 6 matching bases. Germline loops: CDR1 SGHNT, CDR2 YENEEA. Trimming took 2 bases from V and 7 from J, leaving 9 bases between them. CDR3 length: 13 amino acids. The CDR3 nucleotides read TGTGCCAGCAGCTTAACAGGGTTGAATGAGCAGTTCTTC. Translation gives CASSLTGLNEQFF.

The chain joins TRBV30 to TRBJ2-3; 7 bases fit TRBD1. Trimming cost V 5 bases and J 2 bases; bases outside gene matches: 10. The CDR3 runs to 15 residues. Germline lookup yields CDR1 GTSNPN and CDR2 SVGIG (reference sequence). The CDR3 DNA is TGTGCCTGGGGAAGGGACAGCCCCTCCACAGATACGCAGTATTTT. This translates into CAWGRDSPSTDTQYF.

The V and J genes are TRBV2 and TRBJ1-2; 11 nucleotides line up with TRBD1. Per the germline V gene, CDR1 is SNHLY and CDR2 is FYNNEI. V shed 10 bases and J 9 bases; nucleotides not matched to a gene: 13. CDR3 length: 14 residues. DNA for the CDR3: TGTGCCACCAAGGGGACAGGGGGGCATCTTAGCTACACCTTC. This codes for CATKGTGGHLSYTF.

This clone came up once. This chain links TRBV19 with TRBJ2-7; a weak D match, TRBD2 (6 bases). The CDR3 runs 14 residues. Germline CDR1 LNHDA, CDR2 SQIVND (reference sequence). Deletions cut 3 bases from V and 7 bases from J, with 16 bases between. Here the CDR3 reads CASSIFGGAWEQYF. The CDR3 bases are TGTGCCAGTAGTATCTTTGGCGGGGCGTGGGAGCAGTACTTC.

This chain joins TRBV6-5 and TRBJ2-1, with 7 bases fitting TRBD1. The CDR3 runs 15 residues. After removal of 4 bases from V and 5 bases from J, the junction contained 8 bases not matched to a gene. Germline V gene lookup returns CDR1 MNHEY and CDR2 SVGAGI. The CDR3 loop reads CASSSLGDSNNEQFF. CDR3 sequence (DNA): TGTGCCAGCAGTTCTTTAGGGGACAGCAACAATGAGCAGTTCTTC.

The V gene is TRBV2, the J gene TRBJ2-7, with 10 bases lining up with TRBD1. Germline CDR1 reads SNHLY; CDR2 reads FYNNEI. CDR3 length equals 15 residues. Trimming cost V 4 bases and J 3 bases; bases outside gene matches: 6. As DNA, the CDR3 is TGTGCCAGCAGTGGACAGGGGGCGACCGGCTACGAGCAGTACTTC. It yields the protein CASSGQGATGYEQYF.

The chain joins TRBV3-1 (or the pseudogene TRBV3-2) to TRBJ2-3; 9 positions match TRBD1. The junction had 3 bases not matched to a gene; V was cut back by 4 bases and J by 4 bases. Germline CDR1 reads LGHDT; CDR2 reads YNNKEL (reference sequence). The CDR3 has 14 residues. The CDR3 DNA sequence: TGTGCCAGCAGCCGTACAGGGGGCGCAGATACGCAGTATTTT. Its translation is CASSRTGGADTQYF.

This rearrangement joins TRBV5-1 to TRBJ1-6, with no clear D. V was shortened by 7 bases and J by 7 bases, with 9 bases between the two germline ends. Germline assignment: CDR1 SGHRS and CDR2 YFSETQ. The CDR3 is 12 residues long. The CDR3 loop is CASQEENSPLHF. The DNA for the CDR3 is TGCGCCAGCCAGGAGGAGAATTCACCCCTCCACTTT.

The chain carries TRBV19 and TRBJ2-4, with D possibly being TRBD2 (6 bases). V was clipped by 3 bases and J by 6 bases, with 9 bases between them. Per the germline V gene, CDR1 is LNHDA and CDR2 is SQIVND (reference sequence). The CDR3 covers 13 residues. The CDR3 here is CASSIKEGNIQYF. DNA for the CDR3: TGTGCCAGTAGTATTAAGGAGGGAAACATTCAGTACTTC.

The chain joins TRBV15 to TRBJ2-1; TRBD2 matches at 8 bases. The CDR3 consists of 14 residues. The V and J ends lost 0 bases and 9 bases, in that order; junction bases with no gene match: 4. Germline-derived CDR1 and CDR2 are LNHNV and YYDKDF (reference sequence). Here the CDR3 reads CATSRDLSGSEQFF. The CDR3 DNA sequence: TGTGCCACCAGCAGAGATTTAAGCGGGAGTGAGCAGTTCTTC.